This T cell receptor (beta chain) was recovered during a study of tumor-infiltrating lymphocytes in primary liver carcinoma. Reverse transcription of about 500 ng total RNA with a constant-region primer produced TCR beta cDNA. Slightly modified ARM-PCR with three nested multiplex PCR rounds yielded TCR beta libraries. Both of the initial two PCR rounds ran for about 11 cycles and employed TRBV1-TRBV30 forward primers alongside a C-beta reverse primer. TCRdb used MiXCR to reprocess the multiplex PCR reads, holding one entry per CDR3 protein. Of around 210,000 distinct CDR3 sequences in the sample, 65% were seen once. RNA was extracted from whole blood without cell sorting, alongside germline DNA. Many counts were recorded for this clonotype. V was pared by 0 bases and J by 3 bases, with 18 bases between. This CDR3 has 18 residues. In germline, CDR1 is MGHRA, CDR2 YSYEKL.

Sequenced material: peripheral blood. This rearrangement joins TRBV4-1 to TRBJ2-1; weak D call: TRBD2 (5 bases). The TCR comes from a woman in her sixties with primary liver carcinoma and hepatitis B virus infection. The CDR3 spells CASSQDVASRGLYNEQFF. The CDR3 nucleotides are TGCGCCAGCAGCCAAGATGTGGCTAGCCGAGGCCTCTACAATGAGCAGTTCTTC.